This T cell receptor (beta chain) originates from a study of shared clonotypes between healthy human individuals. Only in-frame clones appear in the TCRdb table, and some are missing; sequencing was by immunoSEQ multiplex PCR. The sample lists hundreds of thousands of clones; about 95% were seen once. Trimming cost V 9 bases and J 4 bases; bases outside gene matches: 7. The germline V gene has CDR1 LNHDA and CDR2 SQIVND (reference sequence). The CDR3 totals 13 residues. Naive CD8 cells comprised CD45RO-negative, CCR7-positively selected cells, excluding terminally differentiated effector memory CD45RA+ cells.

The chain joins TRBV19 to TRBJ2-7, with TRBD2 matching over 9 bases. This TCR was sampled from a woman between 25 and 40 years old in good health. Sequenced input: naive CD8+ T cells sorted from blood. The CDR3 loop reads CASGVGLAYEQYF. CDR3 DNA sequence: TGTGCCAGCGGAGTGGGACTAGCTTACGAGCAGTACTTC.